The T cell receptor beta chain under discussion was sequenced for a study of cytomegalovirus exposure and HLA in healthy donors. Study-level results: In a later analysis, common viral pathogens appeared linked to several of the most significant clusters. At a 0.05 false discovery rate, a later analysis found some 18,000 TCR beta sequences to be associated with HLA alleles. In vitro testing confirmed three CMV-associated chains as specific for CMV antigens.

In the PCR, 60 Vbeta and 13 Jbeta primers were used. Here immunoSEQ multiplex PCR was the method, and the copy in TCRdb shows in-frame clones only, minus some. The data contain roughly 190,000 clones, around 90% of them singletons. Concerning this clone itself: Its antigen is currently unknown.

The CDR3 consists of 20 residues. Germline CDR1 and CDR2: LNHNV and YYDKDF (reference sequence). Losses at the gene ends were 5 bases for V and 1 base for J; bases not matched to a gene: 15. V is TRBV15 and J is TRBJ2-3; 13 bases fit TRBD2. The source material was PBMCs. The source of this sequence is a woman between 18 and 29 years old in good health and CMV-seronegative. The CDR3 loop reads CATSGRGLAGARGGTDTQYF. Written as DNA, the CDR3 is TGTGCCACCAGCGGACGCGGACTAGCGGGAGCCCGAGGTGGCACAGATACGCAGTATTTT. The full variable domain, in which reference TRBV15 and TRBJ2-3 provide the parts outside the CDR3, is DAMVIQNPRYQVTQFGKPVTLSCSQTLNHNVMYWYQQKSSQAPKLLFHYYDKDFNNEADTPDNFQSRRPNTSFCFLDIRSPGLGDTAMYLCATSGRGLAGARGGTDTQYFGPGTRLTVL.